The T cell receptor beta chain under discussion was sequenced for a study of healthy donors' naive CD4 and CD8 T cells. As for this clonotype: Antigen: not known.

Regarding the study as a whole: Negatively charged CDR3s marked CD8+ lineage; positively charged CDR3s marked CD4+ lineage. About 13% of CD4/CD8 propensity variance appeared explained by V, J and CDR3 charge. Chains were not paired, since alpha and beta were sequenced in bulk.

The ends were cut back, 6 bases at V and 1 base at J, with 15 bases in the middle. CDR1 and CDR2 (germline): SQVTM, ANQGSEA. The CDR3 sequence is 15 residues long. Starting from approximately 500 ng of total RNA, TCR libraries were made with linear amplification. Via MiXCR, TCRdb re-called the reads, giving one row per CDR3 protein. The sample comprises 180,000 or so distinct CDR3 sequences, about four fifths of which are singletons, and 2% to 2.5% rests with the top ten. Naive T cells were sorted: CD4+CD8-CD45RO-CD45RA+ for CD4+, CD8+CD4-CD45RA+CD27bright for CD8+. The V gene is TRBV29-1, the J gene TRBJ1-4; D unclear. This clonotype was sampled from a pool of human donors in good health; the sample pools cells from several healthy donors. The sequencing input was naive CD4+ and CD8+ T cells sorted from blood, pooled from several donors. The CDR3 sequence is CSVLESRGTNEKLFF. Written as DNA, the CDR3 is TGCAGCGTCCTAGAGTCACGGGGAACTAATGAAAAACTGTTTTTT.